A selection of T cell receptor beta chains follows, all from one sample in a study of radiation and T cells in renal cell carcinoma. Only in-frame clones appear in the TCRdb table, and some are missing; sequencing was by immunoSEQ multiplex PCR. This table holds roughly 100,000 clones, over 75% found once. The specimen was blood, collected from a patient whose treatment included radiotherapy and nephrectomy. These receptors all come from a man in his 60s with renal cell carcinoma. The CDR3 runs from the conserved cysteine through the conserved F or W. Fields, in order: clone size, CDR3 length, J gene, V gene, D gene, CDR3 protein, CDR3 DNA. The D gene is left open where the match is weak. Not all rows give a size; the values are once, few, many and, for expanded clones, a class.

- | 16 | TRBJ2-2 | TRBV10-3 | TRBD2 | CAISESISGEAGELFF | TGTGCCATCAGTGAGTCGATTAGCGGGGAGGCCGGGGAGCTGTTTTTT
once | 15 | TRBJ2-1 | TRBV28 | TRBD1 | CASSTTGGIYNEQFF | TGTGCCAGCAGTACGACAGGGGGCATCTACAATGAGCAGTTCTTC
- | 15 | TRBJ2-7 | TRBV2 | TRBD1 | CASGRTGLTSYEQYF | TGTGCCAGCGGTAGGACAGGCCTAACCTCCTACGAGCAGTACTTC
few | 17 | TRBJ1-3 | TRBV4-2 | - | CASSQDGGGQSGNTIYF | TGTGCCAGCAGCCAAGATGGAGGGGGGCAGTCTGGAAACACCATATATTTT
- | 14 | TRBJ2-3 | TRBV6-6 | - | CASSRDEHTDTQYF | TGTGCCAGCAGTCGGGACGAACACACAGATACGCAGTATTTT
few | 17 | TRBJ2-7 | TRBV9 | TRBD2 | CASSVAPLAGPSYEQYF | TGTGCCAGCAGCGTAGCTCCCCTAGCGGGCCCCTCCTACGAGCAGTACTTC
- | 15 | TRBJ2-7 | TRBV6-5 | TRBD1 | CASRPPDRVGYEQYF | TGTGCCAGCAGACCACCCGACAGGGTAGGCTACGAGCAGTACTTC
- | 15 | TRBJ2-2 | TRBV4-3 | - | CASTPLVNWAGELFF | TGCGCCAGCACGCCTCTGGTCAACTGGGCCGGGGAGCTGTTTTTT
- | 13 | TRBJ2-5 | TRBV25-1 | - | CASSVPGQETQYF | TGTGCCAGCAGTGTGCCAGGGCAAGAGACCCAGTACTTC
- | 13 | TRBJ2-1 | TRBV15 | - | CATSSRSGGREFF | TGTGCCACCAGCTCCCGGTCGGGGGGCAGGGAGTTCTTC
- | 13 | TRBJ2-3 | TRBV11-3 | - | CASSSGPADTQYF | TGTGCCAGCAGCTCGGGACCAGCGGATACGCAGTATTTT
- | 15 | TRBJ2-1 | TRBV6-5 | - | CARSATGSSYNEQFF | TGTGCCCGCAGTGCTACAGGGAGCTCCTACAATGAGCAGTTCTTC
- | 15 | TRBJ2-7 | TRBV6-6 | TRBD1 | CASSPQGASSYEQYF | TGTGCCAGCAGCCCACAGGGGGCGAGCTCCTACGAGCAGTACTTC
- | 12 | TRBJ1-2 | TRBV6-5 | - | CASSYTGYGYTF | TGTGCCAGCAGTTACACGGGTTATGGCTACACCTTC
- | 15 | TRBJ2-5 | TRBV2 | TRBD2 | CASSDWREDQETQYF | TGTGCCAGCAGTGATTGGCGGGAGGACCAAGAGACCCAGTACTTC
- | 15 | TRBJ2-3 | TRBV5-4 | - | CASSLAPSQTDTQYF | TGTGCCAGCAGCTTGGCTCCTAGCCAAACAGATACGCAGTATTTT
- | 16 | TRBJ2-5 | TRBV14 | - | CASSTMGAYLQETQYF | TGTGCCAGCAGCACGATGGGAGCGTATCTCCAAGAGACCCAGTACTTC
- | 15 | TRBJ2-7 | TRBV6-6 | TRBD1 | CASSYSKGQSYEQYF | TGTGCCAGCAGTTACTCGAAGGGACAGTCCTACGAGCAGTACTTC
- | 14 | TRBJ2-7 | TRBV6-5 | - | CASSYGQGYYEQYF | TGTGCCAGCAGTTACGGCCAGGGTTACTACGAGCAGTACTTC
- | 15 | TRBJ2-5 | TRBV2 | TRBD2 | CASRERDLAGETQYF | TGTGCCAGCAGGGAGCGGGACTTGGCGGGCGAGACCCAGTACTTC
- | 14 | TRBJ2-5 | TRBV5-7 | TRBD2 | CAILGLAPGETQYF | TGTGCCATCCTGGGACTAGCTCCGGGGGAGACCCAGTACTTC
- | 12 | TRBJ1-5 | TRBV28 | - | CASIRGNQPQHF | TGTGCCAGCATTCGGGGGAATCAGCCCCAGCATTTT